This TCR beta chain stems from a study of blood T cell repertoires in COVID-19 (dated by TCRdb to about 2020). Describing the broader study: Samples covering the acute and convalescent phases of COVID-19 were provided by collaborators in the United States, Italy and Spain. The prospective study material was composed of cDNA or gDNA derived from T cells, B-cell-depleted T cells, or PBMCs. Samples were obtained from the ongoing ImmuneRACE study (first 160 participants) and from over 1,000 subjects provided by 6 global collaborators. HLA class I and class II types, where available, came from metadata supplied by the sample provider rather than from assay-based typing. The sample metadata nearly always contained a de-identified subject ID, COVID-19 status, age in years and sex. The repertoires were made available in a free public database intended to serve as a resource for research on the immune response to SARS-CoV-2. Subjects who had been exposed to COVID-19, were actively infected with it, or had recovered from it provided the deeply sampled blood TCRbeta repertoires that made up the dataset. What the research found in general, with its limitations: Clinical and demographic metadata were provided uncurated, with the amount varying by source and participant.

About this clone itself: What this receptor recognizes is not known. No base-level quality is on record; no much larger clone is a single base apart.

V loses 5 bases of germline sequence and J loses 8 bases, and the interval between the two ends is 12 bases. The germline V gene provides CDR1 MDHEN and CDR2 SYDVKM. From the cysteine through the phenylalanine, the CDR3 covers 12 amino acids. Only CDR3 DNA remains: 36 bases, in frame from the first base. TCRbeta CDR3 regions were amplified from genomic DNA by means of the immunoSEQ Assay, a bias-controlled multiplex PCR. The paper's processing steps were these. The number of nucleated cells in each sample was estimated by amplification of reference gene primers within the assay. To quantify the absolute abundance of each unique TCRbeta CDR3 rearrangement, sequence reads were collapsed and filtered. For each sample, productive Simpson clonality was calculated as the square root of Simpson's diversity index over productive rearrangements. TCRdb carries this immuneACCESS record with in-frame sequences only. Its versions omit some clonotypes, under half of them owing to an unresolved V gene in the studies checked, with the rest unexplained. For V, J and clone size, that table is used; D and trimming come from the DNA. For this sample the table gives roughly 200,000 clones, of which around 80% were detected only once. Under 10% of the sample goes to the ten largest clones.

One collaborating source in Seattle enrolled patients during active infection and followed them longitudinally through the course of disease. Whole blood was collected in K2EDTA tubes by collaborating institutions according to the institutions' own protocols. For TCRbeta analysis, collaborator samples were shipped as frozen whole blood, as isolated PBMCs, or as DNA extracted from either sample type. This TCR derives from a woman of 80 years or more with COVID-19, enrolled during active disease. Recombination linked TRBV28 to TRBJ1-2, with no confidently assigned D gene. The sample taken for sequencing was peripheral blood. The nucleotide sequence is TGTGCCAGCAGTACGGCGGGCGGGGGCTACACCTTC. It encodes CASSTAGGGYTF.